A single sample gave rise to the 13 T cell receptor beta chains below, sequenced in a study of cytomegalovirus exposure and HLA in healthy donors (dated by TCRdb to about 2017). The method behind the library was the immunoSEQ multiplex PCR assay. For the multiplex PCR, a mixture combining 60 forward primers for TCR Vbeta segments and 13 reverse primers for TCR Jbeta segments was used. Drawn from immuneACCESS, this table holds only the in-frame rearrangements with V and J called that TCRdb kept. Clones are partly lost; checked studies trace under half to an unresolved V gene and leave the rest unexplained. The sample data list about 94,000 clones, and more than 75% of these were observed just once. 10% of the sample lies in the top ten. Sequenced: PBMCs. Receptor source: a human donor in good health.

The chain joins TRBV19 to TRBJ1-1, with TRBD1 matching over 12 bases. The CDR3 sequence is 16 residues long. J was trimmed by 4 bases and V by 7 bases; bases with no gene match: 10. Germline V gene data show CDR1 as LNHDA and CDR2 as SQIVND (reference sequence). The CDR3 region has the DNA TGTGCCAGTACTCCCGGGACAGGGGGCTGGGGCACTGAAGCTTTCTTT. Its translation is CASTPGTGGWGTEAFF.

V and J are TRBV7-6 and TRBJ2-1, with D possibly matching TRBD1 (7 bases). The CDR3 runs to 16 residues. Trimming cost V 5 bases and J 7 bases, with 21 bases left between them. Germline V CDR1 and CDR2: SGHVS, FNYEAQ. CDR3 bases: TGTGCCAGCAGCCCGGAGGGGCAGGGGGGTTTTAATGAGCAGTTCTTC. Its translation: CASSPEGQGGFNEQFF.

This clone was found a few times. The chain joins TRBV4-3 to TRBJ1-1, with D perhaps matching TRBD1 (5 bases). V was clipped by 4 bases and J by 2 bases, with 11 bases between them. Looked up from germline, CDR1 is LGHNA and CDR2 is YSLEER. The CDR3 is made up of 14 amino acids. The CDR3 DNA follows: TGCGCCAGCAGCCGGGTAGGGGCAAACACTGAAGCTTTCTTT. This sequence encodes CASSRVGANTEAFF.

The chain joins TRBV6-1 to TRBJ2-7; TRBD2 agrees at 8 bases. This CDR3 has 14 amino acids. Germline V gene sequence: CDR1 MNHNS, CDR2 SASEGT. V gave up 8 bases and J gave up 6 bases; unmatched junction bases: 12. The CDR3: CASAPSGWLGEQYF. As DNA, the CDR3 is TGTGCCAGCGCCCCTAGCGGGTGGCTGGGCGAGCAGTACTTC.

The rearrangement links TRBV18 to TRBJ2-7; D is undetermined. The germline CDR1 and CDR2 sequences are KGHSH and LQKENI. V was clipped by 2 bases and J by 3 bases, with 11 bases between them. This CDR3 is 14 amino acids long. CDR3 region: CASSPGLSIYEQYF. The CDR3 bases are TGTGCCAGCTCACCAGGGCTAAGTATCTACGAGCAGTACTTC.

The chain is built from TRBV10-3 and TRBJ2-3; 7 nucleotides align to TRBD1. CDR3 length: 14 residues. The V and J ends lost 6 bases and 0 bases, in that order; junction bases with no gene match: 3. In germline, CDR1 is ENHRY, CDR2 SYGVKD. In DNA, the CDR3 is TGTGCCATCAGCAGGGGGAGTAGCACAGATACGCAGTATTTT. This codes for CAISRGSSTDTQYF.

The chain has TRBV7-3 and TRBJ2-1; tentatively, D is TRBD1 (8 bases). From germline, CDR1 is SGHTA and CDR2 FQGTGA. V was pared by 4 bases and J by 4 bases, with 14 bases between. The CDR3 spans 15 residues. The CDR3 reads CASSYTGGGYNEQFF. DNA for the CDR3: TGTGCCAGCAGCTACACAGGGGGAGGGTACAATGAGCAGTTCTTC.

V is TRBV10-3 and J is TRBJ2-1; D possibly corresponds to TRBD2 (6 bases). The germline V gene encodes CDR1 ENHRY and CDR2 SYGVKD. The CDR3 loop spans 13 amino acids. V was trimmed by 10 bases and J by 3 bases, leaving 13 bases between them. Written as DNA, the CDR3 is TGTGCCACCGTTACCGGGGGCTACAATGAGCAGTTCTTC. Translation gives CATVTGGYNEQFF.

V is TRBV4-1 and J is TRBJ1-5; possible D gene TRBD1, 5 bases. The V and J ends lost 0 bases and 0 bases respectively, with 9 bases between them. The germline gives CDR1 MGHRA, CDR2 YSYEKL. This CDR3 has 16 residues. This chain's CDR3 is CASSQDGGFSNQPQHF. CDR3 bases: TGCGCCAGCAGCCAAGACGGGGGGTTTAGCAATCAGCCCCAGCATTTT.

The genes are TRBV7-9 and TRBJ2-3; 9 positions agree with TRBD2. Germline CDR1 SEHNR, CDR2 FQNEAQ (reference sequence). Losses at the gene ends were 3 bases for V and 0 bases for J; bases not matched to a gene: 7. The CDR3 runs to 17 residues. The CDR3 sequence: CASSFPLAGTSTDTQYF. DNA of the CDR3: TGTGCCAGCAGCTTCCCCCTAGCGGGGACTAGCACAGATACGCAGTATTTT.

The chain uses TRBV4-2 and TRBJ2-3; D is perhaps TRBD2 (5 bases). V was trimmed by 0 bases and J by 9 bases, leaving 10 bases between them. Germline CDR1 LGHNA, CDR2 YNFKEQ. CDR3 length equals 13 residues. CDR3 amino acids: CASSQEEEGTQYF. Written as DNA, the CDR3 is TGTGCCAGCAGCCAAGAGGAGGAAGGAACGCAGTATTTT.

This chain links TRBV11-3 with TRBJ2-7; a weak D match, TRBD1 (6 bases). V was cut by 4 bases and J by 3 bases, with 7 bases left in between. This CDR3 has 12 amino acids. In germline, CDR1 is SGHNT, CDR2 YENEEA. The CDR3 region has the DNA TGTGCCAGCAGCTCAGGGGACTACGAGCAGTACTTC. Residues: CASSSGDYEQYF.

CDR3 region: CASSYANTETGELFF. The DNA for the CDR3 is TGTGCCAGCAGCTATGCGAACACAGAGACCGGGGAGCTGTTTTTT. V usage is TRBV5-4 and J usage is TRBJ2-2; D not certain. The CDR3 is 15 residues long. CDR1 and CDR2 from the germline V gene are SGHNT and YYREEE (reference sequence). V was trimmed by 3 bases and J by 5 bases, leaving 14 bases between them.